The present entry profiles one T cell receptor (beta chain) with its context. This clonotype is a singleton in its sample. It lacks a known antigen. A read error may explain this, as a much larger clone is one base away. The library relied on RT-PCR. The sample was run on an Illumina HiSeq 2500. TCRdb took the public reads, trimmed them with fastp at Q25, ran MiXCR for clone calling and kept in-frame beta chains. Merged by CDR3 protein, the rows form single entries marked with the most common genes and DNA. This sample is represented by a few hundred thousand distinct CDR3 sequences; 12% to 15% of them were singletons. The top ten clones comprise over 8.5% of the sample. The data were taken from a study of response to subunit inactivated influenza vaccine (dated by TCRdb to the late 2010s). Regarding the complete study: To follow how T cells responded to a trivalent subunit inactivated influenza vaccine, the researchers relied on deep quantitative profiling of the T cell receptor repertoire.

The CDR3, from cysteine to phenylalanine, totals 14 residues. Only CDR3 DNA is held: 42 bases, read in frame from base 1. The V and J ends are trimmed by 0 bases and 1 base, leaving 7 bases between them. The germline V gene (reference sequence) yields LNHNV for CDR1 and YYDKDF for CDR2. General findings and caveats noted by the study authors: The authors suggested that each seasonal influenza vaccination may recruit only a limited number of new T cells.

Sequenced material: PBMCs from blood, taken 11 to 12 days after vaccination. The chain is made from TRBV15 and TRBJ2-7, with the identity of the D gene unclear. The clonotype was recovered from a man aged 45-65 years who received an inactivated influenza vaccine. Donor details come from another sample of the same person, matched by shared clones. This receptor carries the CDR3 CATSRDRISYEQYF. The DNA sequence follows: TGTGCCACCAGCAGAGATAGGATTTCCTACGAGCAGTACTTC.